These 18 T cell receptor beta chains were all obtained from the same sample, sequenced in a study of regulatory T cells in long-lasting Graves disease. Time point here: persistent/refractory GD, antithyroid drugs over 5 years with positive TRAb. From PBMCs, RNA was extracted and then used to make the TCR library. Construction of TCR beta libraries relied on iRepertoire HTBI primers and on Arm-PCR targeting CDR3 regions. TCRdb used MiXCR to reprocess the multiplex PCR reads, holding one entry per CDR3 protein. The data show about 470,000 distinct CDR3 sequences, 20% to 25% seen once. The sample consisted of peripheral blood mononuclear cells (PBMCs), taken when the disease was refractory, from a patient treated with antithyroid drugs. The receptors originated from a female donor with Graves disease.

This clonotype was seen repeatedly, ten times or more. The rearrangement uses TRBV12-3 or TRBV12-4 and TRBJ2-7; 7 bases map to TRBD1. Trimming took 6 bases from V and 0 from J; bases not matched to a gene: 5. CDR3 length: 14 amino acids. CDR3: CASRGTAISYEQYF. DNA of the CDR3: TGTGCCAGCAGGGGGACAGCGATCTCCTACGAGCAGTACTTC.

In this sample, this clonotype turned up many times. Here the CDR3 reads CSARGRATNEKLFF. The CDR3 DNA follows: TGCAGTGCTAGGGGGAGGGCAACTAATGAAAAACTGTTTTTT. The chain uses TRBV20-1 and TRBJ1-4; D call uncertain. Germline V gene data show CDR1 as DFQATT and CDR2 as SNEGSKA (reference sequence). The CDR3 is 14 residues long. V lost 3 bases to trimming and J lost 0 bases, with 8 bases between them.

This clonotype has at least ten counts. The gene calls are TRBV7-2 and TRBJ1-1; the D gene is possibly TRBD1 (6 bases). Trimming removed 5 bases at V and 8 bases at J, with 12 bases between. Germline V gene sequence: CDR1 SGHTA, CDR2 FQGNSA. The CDR3 is made up of 12 amino acids. CDR3 DNA: TGTGCCAGCAGCCAGCCCGGGACAGAAGCTTTCTTT. Translation: CASSQPGTEAFF. Drawing the rest from reference TRBV7-2 and TRBJ1-1, the complete variable domain is GAGVSQSPSNKVTEKGKDVELRCDPISGHTALYWYRQSLGQGLEFLIYFQGNSAPDKSGLPSDRFSAERTGGSVSTLTIQRTQQEDSAVYLCASSQPGTEAFFGQGTRLTVV.

The chain employs TRBV11-2 and TRBJ2-4, with 10 bases fitting TRBD2. V lost 6 bases to trimming and J lost 8 bases; unmatched junction nucleotides: 10. CDR1 SGHAT and CDR2 FQNNGV come from the germline V gene. The CDR3 totals 15 residues. The CDR3 DNA follows: TGTGCCAGCAGAGAGCGGGGGGGCGGGGTAGACATTCAGTACTTC. Its translation is CASRERGGGVDIQYF.

This clonotype occurred many times. One end of the junction does not line up with germline, which may come from a read error. The chain employs TRBV7-9 and TRBJ1-2; 7 bases are shared with TRBD1. The CDR3 is 14 residues long. Germline V gene lookup returns CDR1 SEHNR and CDR2 FQNEAQ (reference sequence). CDR3 sequence reads: CASSLGGTAYGYTF. Written as DNA, the CDR3 is TGTGCCAGCAGTTTAGGTGGGACAGCCTATGGCTACACCTTC.

CDR3 residues: CSGRIGQGLDEKLFF. CDR3 in DNA: TGCAGCGGCAGGATTGGACAGGGTCTCGATGAAAAACTGTTTTTT. V is TRBV29-1 and J is TRBJ1-4; 8 bases match TRBD1. CDR3 length: 15 amino acids. Germline values: CDR1 SQVTM, CDR2 ANQGSEA. Trimming cost V 7 bases and J 6 bases; bases outside gene matches: 13.

This clonotype was counted many times. This chain uses TRBV28 with TRBJ2-5; 8 nucleotides align to TRBD2. The CDR3 has 13 residues. Germline CDR1 reads MDHEN; CDR2 reads SYDVKM. Germline trimming cut 8 bases from V and 2 bases from J; bases unmatched to any gene: 4. CDR3 sequence reads: CASGTSGQETQYF. CDR3 DNA sequence: TGTGCCAGCGGCACTAGCGGACAAGAGACCCAGTACTTC.

This clonotype was found many times. This sequence joins TRBV7-3 and TRBJ2-3, with TRBD2 matching 10 bases. After removal of 1 base from V and 2 bases from J, the junction contained 6 bases not matched to a gene. The CDR3 is 17 residues long. Germline loops: CDR1 SGHTA, CDR2 FQGTGA. The CDR3 spells CASSLRVSGGPTDTQYF. The DNA for the CDR3 is TGTGCCAGCAGCTTAAGGGTTAGCGGGGGGCCCACAGATACGCAGTATTTT.

This clonotype was counted only a few times. The V and J genes are TRBV28 and TRBJ2-3; D ambiguous. V lost 1 base and J 8 bases, leaving 7 bases between the germline ends. This CDR3 region has 12 residues. From germline, CDR1 is MDHEN and CDR2 SYDVKM. DNA of the CDR3: TGTGCCAGCAGTTTATTTCGGGCTACGCAGTATTTT. Encoded protein: CASSLFRATQYF.

This sequence joins TRBV28 and TRBJ2-3; 8 bases line up with TRBD1. After removal of 3 bases from V and 2 bases from J, the junction contained 7 bases not matched to a gene. Germline V gives CDR1 MDHEN, CDR2 SYDVKM. This CDR3 has 16 amino acids. The DNA of the CDR3 is TGTGCCAGCAGTTTGGACAGGGCCCCCCACACAGATACGCAGTATTTT. Protein product: CASSLDRAPHTDTQYF.

V and J are TRBV12-3 or TRBV12-4 and TRBJ2-3; the D gene is possibly TRBD1 (6 bases). The length of the CDR3 is 14 residues. V was trimmed by 6 bases and J by 0 bases, leaving 10 bases between them. DNA for the CDR3: TGTGCCAGCAGGGACAGCTCTAGCACAGATACGCAGTATTTT. It translates to CASRDSSSTDTQYF.

On this clonotype: Since a much larger clone is just one base distant, this may be a read error. The chain carries TRBV28 and TRBJ1-1; the D is unclear. The CDR3 sequence is 16 residues long. The germline gives CDR1 MDHEN, CDR2 SYDVKM. The ends were cut back, 5 bases at V and 3 bases at J, with 19 bases in the middle. The CDR3 nucleotides read TGTGCCAGCAGTCCTAGGAGGATAGGGTTGGACACTGAAGCTTTCTTT. Translation: CASSPRRIGLDTEAFF.

J is TRBJ2-5 and V is TRBV20-1; 10 bases match TRBD2. Germline V gives CDR1 DFQATT, CDR2 SNEGSKA (reference sequence). This CDR3 spans 16 amino acids. V was clipped by 1 base and J by 5 bases; unmatched bases: 10. For the CDR3, the DNA is TGCAGTGCTAGAGCGAGAAAACTAGCGGGAAGGGAGACCCAGTACTTC. Its translation is CSARARKLAGRETQYF.

This clonotype was counted at least ten times. The chain couples TRBV28 to TRBJ2-7; unclear D gene. Germline CDR1 reads MDHEN; CDR2 reads SYDVKM. This CDR3 is 15 amino acids long. V dropped 1 base and J dropped 1 base, with 11 bases sitting between them. The CDR3 DNA follows: TGTGCCAGCAGTTTATCAGGAATCGAATCCTACGAGCAGTACTTC. Residues: CASSLSGIESYEQYF. Together with reference TRBV28 and TRBJ2-7, the CDR3 gives the full variable domain: DVKVTQSSRYLVKRTGEKVFLECVQDMDHENMFWYRQDPGLGLRLIYFSYDVKMKEKGDIPEGYSVSREKKERFSLILESASTNQTSMYLCASSLSGIESYEQYFGPGTRLTVT.

The genes are TRBV6-5 and TRBJ2-7; possibly TRBD1 for D (5 bases). Per germline, CDR1 MNHEY and CDR2 SVGAGI. The CDR3 length is 14 residues. The V end lost 4 bases, the J end lost 1 base, and 11 bases lay between the germline ends. CDR3 coding DNA: TGTGCCAGCAGTTTTTCACAGGCTTCCTACGAGCAGTACTTC. Amino acid sequence: CASSFSQASYEQYF.

The gene calls are TRBV2 and TRBJ2-2; 9 bases match TRBD2. J lost 2 bases, V lost 6 bases, and 7 bases had no gene match. CDR1 and CDR2 from the germline V gene are SNHLY and FYNNEI. This CDR3 is 16 amino acids long. The CDR3 DNA reads TGTGCCAGCAGCCATTCACTAGCGGGTAACACCGGGGAGCTGTTTTTT. This translates into CASSHSLAGNTGELFF.

The rearrangement joins TRBV28 to TRBJ2-2; D is perhaps TRBD1 (5 bases). The CDR3 consists of 14 residues. Germline V gene lookup returns CDR1 MDHEN and CDR2 SYDVKM. The germline V and J ends were trimmed by 6 bases and 6 bases, with 14 bases remaining between them. The CDR3 is CASSPATVPGELFF. The CDR3 bases are TGTGCCAGCAGCCCGGCGACAGTCCCCGGGGAGCTGTTTTTT.

In its sample, this clonotype was seen many times. The V call is TRBV7-9, the J call TRBJ2-4; D is possibly TRBD1 (5 bases). CDR3 length equals 15 residues. Germline assignment: CDR1 SEHNR and CDR2 FQNEAQ (reference sequence). Trimming stripped 5 bases from V and 0 bases from J, with 11 bases between. CDR3 in amino acids: CASSHQGLAKNIQYF. CDR3 nucleotides: TGTGCCAGCAGCCACCAGGGATTAGCCAAAAACATTCAGTACTTC.